The 24 T cell receptor beta chains below all came from one sample that was sequenced in a study of cytomegalovirus exposure and HLA in healthy donors. PCR used 60 Vbeta primers and 13 Jbeta primers. TCRdb keeps only in-frame clones here, not all; method: immunoSEQ multiplex PCR. The sample yields approximately 89,000 clones, roughly two thirds seen once. The material sequenced was PBMCs. The source is a female donor in good health and CMV-seronegative.

The chain recombines TRBV10-3 with TRBJ1-5; 7 nucleotides agree with TRBD1. CDR3 length equals 14 residues. Germline CDR1 is ENHRY and CDR2 is SYGVKD. V was clipped by 2 bases and J by 7 bases; unmatched bases: 5. The CDR3 DNA reads TGTGCCATCAGTGAGCCAGGGGGTTGGCAGCCCCAGCATTTT. Its translation is CAISEPGGWQPQHF.

Points on this clone: The same CDR3 also results from other DNA sequences found in this sample. The rearrangement uses TRBV30 and TRBJ1-5; D unresolved. Germline assignment: CDR1 GTSNPN and CDR2 SVGIG (reference sequence). V was cut by 0 bases and J by 7 bases, with 16 bases left in between. The CDR3 runs 15 residues. The CDR3 bases are TGTGCCTGGAGTGTACGTAGCTTCACCAACCAGCCCCAGCATTTT. Translated: CAWSVRSFTNQPQHF.

The chain couples TRBV7-9 to TRBJ1-1; D is possibly TRBD1 (5 bases). CDR3 length: 13 residues. The V gene lost 5 bases and the J gene lost 7 bases, with 14 bases spanning the gap. Germline CDR1 is SEHNR and CDR2 is FQNEAQ (reference sequence). CDR3 coding DNA: TGTGCCAGCAGCCTTTTTACAGGTTATGAAGCTTTCTTT. Translation: CASSLFTGYEAFF.

The chain links TRBV10-3 to TRBJ2-7; 7 bases align to TRBD2. The CDR3 sequence is 14 residues long. CDR1 ENHRY and CDR2 SYGVKD come from the germline V gene. Trimming took 3 bases from V and 4 from J; bases not matched to a gene: 6. The CDR3 here is CAISDPGLSYEQYF. CDR3 in DNA: TGTGCCATCAGTGACCCGGGACTATCGTACGAGCAGTACTTC.

As DNA, the CDR3 is TGTGCCAGCAGCTTATCTAGCGGCATGAACACCGGGGAGCTGTTTTTT. Translating it yields CASSLSSGMNTGELFF. This chain links TRBV7-9 with TRBJ2-2; 7 bases agree with TRBD2. Germline V gene data show CDR1 as SEHNR and CDR2 as FQNEAQ (reference sequence). The V segment lost 2 bases and the J segment 1 base; nucleotides outside the gene matches: 4. CDR3 size: 16 residues.

The chain couples TRBV7-3 to TRBJ1-1; D may be TRBD1 (6 bases). In germline, CDR1 is SGHTA, CDR2 FQGTGA. With 5 bases removed from V and 4 bases from J, the gap between germline ends came to 14 bases. This CDR3 comprises 14 residues. In nucleotides, the CDR3 is TGTGCCAGCAGCCCCGAAGGGGGTCTCACTGAAGCTTTCTTT. Translation gives CASSPEGGLTEAFF. The whole variable domain, filled in from reference TRBV7-3 and TRBJ1-1, reads GAGVSQTPSNKVTEKGKYVELRCDPISGHTALYWYRQSLGQGPEFLIYFQGTGAADDSGLPNDRFFAVRPEGSVSTLKIQRTERGDSAVYLCASSPEGGLTEAFFGQGTRLTVV.

This chain uses TRBV10-1 with TRBJ1-5; D not certain. Germline lookup yields CDR1 WNHNN and CDR2 SYGVQD (reference sequence). This CDR3 region has 16 residues. V lost 4 bases, J lost 4 bases, and 17 bases lay in between. CDR3: CASSVHRVAPNQPQHF. In DNA, the CDR3 is TGCGCCAGCAGTGTCCATCGGGTAGCGCCAAATCAGCCCCAGCATTTT.

This CDR3 is CASRLDANQPQHF. Here the CDR3 DNA reads TGTGCCAGCAGACTAGATGCGAATCAGCCCCAGCATTTT. The chain links TRBV6-5 to TRBJ1-5; unclear D gene. This CDR3 has 13 residues. V was clipped by 6 bases and J by 4 bases, with 10 bases between them. The germline CDR1 and CDR2 sequences are MNHEY and SVGAGI.

The genes are TRBV25-1 and TRBJ2-1; 9 bases match TRBD2. The V and J ends lost 5 bases and 6 bases, in that order; junction bases with no gene match: 11. CDR1 MGHDK and CDR2 SYGVNS come from the germline V gene. The CDR3 has 16 residues. CDR3 protein: CASSSSVTSGINEQFF. The CDR3 bases are TGTGCCAGCAGTTCCTCAGTGACTAGCGGCATCAATGAGCAGTTCTTC.

This chain uses TRBV6-1 with TRBJ2-1, with 7 bases fitting TRBD2. CDR1 MNHNS and CDR2 SASEGT come from the germline V gene. J was trimmed by 6 bases and V by 2 bases; bases with no gene match: 7. This CDR3 region has 15 residues. The CDR3, as DNA: TGTGCCAGCAGTGAAAGTGAAGGGAGGGGCAATGAGCAGTTCTTC. Translating gives CASSESEGRGNEQFF.

This clone showed up just once. J is TRBJ2-7 and V is TRBV5-1; 10 bases map to TRBD1. This CDR3 contains 15 residues. CDR1 and CDR2 (germline): SGHRS, YFSETQ. Unmatched junction bases numbered 8, after V lost 3 bases and J lost 5 bases. CDR3 DNA: TGCGCCAGCAGCTCCGGCAGGGGGACAGGGGACGAGCAGTACTTC. This translates into CASSSGRGTGDEQYF.

The chain links TRBV6-5 to TRBJ1-1, with D perhaps matching TRBD1 (5 bases). The CDR3 covers 14 residues. Germline assignment: CDR1 MNHEY and CDR2 SVGAGI. Trimming removed 5 bases from V and 1 base from J, with 11 bases in between. Here the CDR3 DNA reads TGTGCCAGCAGTCGCCCCCAGGGGAACACTGAAGCTTTCTTT. Its protein product is CASSRPQGNTEAFF.

The chain carries TRBV5-4 and TRBJ1-4; D remains ambiguous. The V end was cut by 2 bases, the J end by 4 bases, with 15 bases between. The CDR3 covers 16 residues. Germline CDR1 is SGHNT and CDR2 is YYREEE (reference sequence). This chain's CDR3 is CASSLPRHLLNEKLFF. CDR3 nucleotides: TGTGCCAGCAGCTTACCAAGACACTTACTTAATGAAAAACTGTTTTTT. Looking up the rest from reference TRBV5-4 and TRBJ1-4 gives the full variable domain: ETGVTQSPTHLIKTRGQQVTLRCSSQSGHNTVSWYQQALGQGPQFIFQYYREEENGRGNFPPRFSGLQFPNYSSELNVNALELDDSALYLCASSLPRHLLNEKLFFGSGTQLSVL.

V and J are TRBV6-5 and TRBJ1-5; D is uncertain. V shed 6 bases and J shed 7 bases, with 13 bases lying between them. In germline, CDR1 is MNHEY, CDR2 SVGAGI. This CDR3 comprises 13 residues. The CDR3 sequence is CASSPGIVQPQHF. The CDR3 bases are TGTGCCAGCAGCCCAGGAATTGTGCAGCCCCAGCATTTT.

V usage is TRBV18 and J usage is TRBJ2-7; a weak D match, TRBD1 (6 bases). This CDR3 comprises 13 residues. V shed 5 bases and J shed 5 bases, with 13 bases lying between them. CDR1 and CDR2 (germline): KGHSH, LQKENI. The chain's CDR3 is CASSITGSHEQYF. As DNA, the CDR3 is TGTGCCAGCTCAATCACAGGGAGCCACGAGCAGTACTTC.

This clone was found a few times. Other DNA sequences in this specimen translate into the identical CDR3. The V gene is TRBV7-9, the J gene TRBJ1-1; a possible D gene is TRBD1 (5 bases). Germline CDR1 reads SEHNR; CDR2 reads FQNEAQ (reference sequence). This CDR3 has 13 amino acids. Trimming removed 2 bases at V and 1 base at J, with 5 bases between. CDR3 loop: CASSLQGNTEAFF. CDR3 nucleotides: TGTGCCAGCAGCTTACAGGGGAACACTGAAGCTTTCTTT.

The gene calls are TRBV27 and TRBJ2-1; no clear D gene. Germline V gene sequence: CDR1 MNHEY, CDR2 SMNVEV (reference sequence). Trimming cost V 3 bases and J 0 bases, with 12 bases left between them. This CDR3 contains 16 residues. CDR3 in DNA: TGTGCCAGCAGTTTGTTTCGGCGGAGCTCCTACAATGAGCAGTTCTTC. Residues: CASSLFRRSSYNEQFF.

The V and J genes are TRBV12-5 and TRBJ2-7, with a weak D call TRBD1 (5 bases). The CDR3 has 12 residues. Germline loops: CDR1 LGHNT, CDR2 FRNRAP. Trimming cost V 6 bases and J 4 bases, with 10 bases left between them. CDR3 nucleotide sequence: TGTGCTAGTGGGTTGACAGATTACGAGCAGTACTTC. This sequence encodes CASGLTDYEQYF.

The CDR3 loop is CSVGLATSYEQYF. The CDR3 DNA reads as TGCAGCGTTGGCCTAGCCACCTCCTACGAGCAGTACTTC. The chain couples TRBV29-1 to TRBJ2-7, with a weak D call TRBD2 (5 bases). Germline V gives CDR1 SQVTM, CDR2 ANQGSEA. V was shortened by 4 bases and J by 0 bases, with 10 bases between the two germline ends. This CDR3 contains 13 residues.

This chain links TRBV6-5 with TRBJ1-2; D is ambiguous. The V end lost 6 bases, the J end lost 5 bases, and 16 bases lay between the germline ends. This CDR3 region has 14 residues. The germline CDR1 and CDR2 sequences are MNHEY and SVGAGI. The CDR3 bases are TGTGCCAGCAGGCCGGGGTTTACGGCTTATGGCTACACCTTC. This gives the protein CASRPGFTAYGYTF.

This sequence joins TRBV28 and TRBJ2-2, with 8 bases aligning to TRBD1. Germline CDR1 is MDHEN and CDR2 is SYDVKM. V was clipped by 6 bases and J by 4 bases; unmatched bases: 4. The CDR3 spans 14 residues. This CDR3 is CASSPQGATGELFF. The DNA of the CDR3 is TGTGCCAGCAGCCCGCAGGGGGCCACCGGGGAGCTGTTTTTT.

The genes are TRBV10-3 and TRBJ1-1; no clear D. The V end was cut by 0 bases, the J end by 6 bases, with 20 bases between. Per germline, CDR1 ENHRY and CDR2 SYGVKD. This CDR3 region has 17 residues. In DNA form, the CDR3 reads TGTGCCATCAGTGAGTCGACGTTGGGAACCGGGAATCCTGAAGCTTTCTTT. Its translation: CAISESTLGTGNPEAFF.

The chain employs TRBV2 and TRBJ2-3; 10 bases align to TRBD2. The CDR3 has 15 amino acids. Trimming at V came to 4 bases and at J to 2 bases, leaving 3 bases not matched to a gene. CDR1 SNHLY and CDR2 FYNNEI come from the germline V gene. The CDR3 DNA reads TGTGCCAGCAGTGTTAGCGGGGGGACCACAGATACGCAGTATTTT. Translated: CASSVSGGTTDTQYF.

The rearrangement links TRBV15 to TRBJ2-5; tentatively, D is TRBD2 (7 bases). The CDR3 consists of 15 residues. CDR1 and CDR2 from the germline V gene are LNHNV and YYDKDF (reference sequence). V was shortened by 0 bases and J by 4 bases, with 12 bases between the two germline ends. The CDR3 loop is CATSRDREGVETQYF. DNA of the CDR3: TGTGCCACCAGCAGAGATAGGGAGGGGGTAGAGACCCAGTACTTC.